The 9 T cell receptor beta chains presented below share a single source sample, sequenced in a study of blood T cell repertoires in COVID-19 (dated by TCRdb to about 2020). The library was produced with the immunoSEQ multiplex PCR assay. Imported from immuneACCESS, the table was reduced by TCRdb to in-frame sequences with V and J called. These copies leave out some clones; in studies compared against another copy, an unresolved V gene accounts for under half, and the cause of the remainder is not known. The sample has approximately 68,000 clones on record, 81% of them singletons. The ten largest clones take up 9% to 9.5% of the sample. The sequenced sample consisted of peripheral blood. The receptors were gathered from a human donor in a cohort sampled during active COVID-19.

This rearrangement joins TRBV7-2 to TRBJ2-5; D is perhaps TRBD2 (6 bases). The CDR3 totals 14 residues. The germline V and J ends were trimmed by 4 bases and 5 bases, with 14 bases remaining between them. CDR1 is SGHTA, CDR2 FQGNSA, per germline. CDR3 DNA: TGTGCCAGCAGCTCTCACGGGAGTGGGGAGACCCAGTACTTC. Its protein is CASSSHGSGETQYF.

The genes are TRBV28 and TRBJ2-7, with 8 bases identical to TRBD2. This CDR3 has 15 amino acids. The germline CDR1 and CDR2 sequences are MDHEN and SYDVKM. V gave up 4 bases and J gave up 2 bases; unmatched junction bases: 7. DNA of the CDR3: TGTGCCAGCAGTTCGGGACTAGTTATCGCCTACGAGCAGTACTTC. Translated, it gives CASSSGLVIAYEQYF.

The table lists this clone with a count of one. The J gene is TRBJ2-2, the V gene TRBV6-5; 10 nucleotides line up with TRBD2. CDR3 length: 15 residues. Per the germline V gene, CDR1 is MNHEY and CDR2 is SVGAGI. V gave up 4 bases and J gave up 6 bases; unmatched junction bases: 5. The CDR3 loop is CASSFLAGVSGELFF. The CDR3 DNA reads TGTGCCAGCAGTTTCCTAGCGGGAGTCTCCGGGGAGCTGTTTTTT.

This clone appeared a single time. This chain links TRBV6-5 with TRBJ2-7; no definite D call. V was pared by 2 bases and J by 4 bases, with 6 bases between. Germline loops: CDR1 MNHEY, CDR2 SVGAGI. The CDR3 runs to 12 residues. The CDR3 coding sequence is TGTGCCAGCAGTTACGCCGGGTACGAGCAGTACTTC. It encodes CASSYAGYEQYF.

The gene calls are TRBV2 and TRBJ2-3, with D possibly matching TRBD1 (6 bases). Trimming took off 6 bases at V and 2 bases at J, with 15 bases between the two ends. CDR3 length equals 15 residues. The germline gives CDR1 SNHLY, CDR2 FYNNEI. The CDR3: CASREQGIHTDTQYF. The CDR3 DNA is TGTGCCAGCAGAGAACAGGGCATACACACAGATACGCAGTATTTT. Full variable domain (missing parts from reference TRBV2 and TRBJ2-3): EPEVTQTPSHQVTQMGQEVILRCVPISNHLYFYWYRQILGQKVEFLVSFYNNEISEKSEIFDDQFSVERPDGSNFTLKIRSTKLEDSAMYFCASREQGIHTDTQYFGPGTRLTVL.

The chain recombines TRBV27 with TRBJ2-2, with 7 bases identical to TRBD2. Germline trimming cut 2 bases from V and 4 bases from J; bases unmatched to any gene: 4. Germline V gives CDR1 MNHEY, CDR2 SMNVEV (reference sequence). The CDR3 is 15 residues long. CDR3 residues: CASSLAGELTGELFF. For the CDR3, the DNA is TGTGCCAGCAGTTTAGCGGGGGAACTCACCGGGGAGCTGTTTTTT.

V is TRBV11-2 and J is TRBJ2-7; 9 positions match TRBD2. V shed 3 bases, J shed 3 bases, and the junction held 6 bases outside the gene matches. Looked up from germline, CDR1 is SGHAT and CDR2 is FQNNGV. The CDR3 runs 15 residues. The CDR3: CASSLAAGGVYEQYF. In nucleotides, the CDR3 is TGTGCCAGCAGCTTGGCGGCGGGAGGGGTCTACGAGCAGTACTTC.

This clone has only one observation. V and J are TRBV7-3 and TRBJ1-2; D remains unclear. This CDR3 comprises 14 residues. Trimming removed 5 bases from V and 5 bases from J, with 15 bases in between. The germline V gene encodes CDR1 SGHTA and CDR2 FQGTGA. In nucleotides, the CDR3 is TGTGCCAGCAGCCCTCTCGGAGCTGGATATGGCTACACCTTC. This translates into CASSPLGAGYGYTF.

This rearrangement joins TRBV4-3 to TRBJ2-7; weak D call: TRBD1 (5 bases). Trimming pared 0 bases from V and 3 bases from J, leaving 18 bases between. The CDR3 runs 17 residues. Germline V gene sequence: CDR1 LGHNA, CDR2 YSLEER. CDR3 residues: CASSQETADTRVYEQYF. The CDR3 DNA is TGCGCCAGCAGCCAAGAAACGGCCGATACCAGGGTCTACGAGCAGTACTTC.